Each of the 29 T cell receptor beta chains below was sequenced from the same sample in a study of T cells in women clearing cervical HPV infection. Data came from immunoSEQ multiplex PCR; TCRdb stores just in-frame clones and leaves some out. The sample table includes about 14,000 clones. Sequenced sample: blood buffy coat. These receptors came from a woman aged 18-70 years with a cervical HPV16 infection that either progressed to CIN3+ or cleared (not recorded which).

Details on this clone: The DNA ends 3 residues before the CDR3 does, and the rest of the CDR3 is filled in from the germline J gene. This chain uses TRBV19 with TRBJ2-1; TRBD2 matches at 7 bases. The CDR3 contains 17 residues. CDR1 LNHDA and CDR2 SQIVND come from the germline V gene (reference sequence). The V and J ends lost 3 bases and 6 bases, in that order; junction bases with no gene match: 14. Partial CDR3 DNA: TGTGCCAGTAGTATTGACCCCCGTAGGGAGCGGGGCAATGAG. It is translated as CASSIDPRRERGNE. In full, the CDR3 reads CASSIDPRRERGNEQFF.

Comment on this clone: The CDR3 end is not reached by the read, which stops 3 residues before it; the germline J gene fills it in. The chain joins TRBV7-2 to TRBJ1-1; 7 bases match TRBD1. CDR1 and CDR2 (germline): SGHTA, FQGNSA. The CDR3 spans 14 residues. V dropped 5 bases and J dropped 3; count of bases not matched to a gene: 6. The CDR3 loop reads CASSVPGGHTEAFF. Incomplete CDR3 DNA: TGTGCCAGCAGCGTCCCAGGGGGGCACACTGAA.

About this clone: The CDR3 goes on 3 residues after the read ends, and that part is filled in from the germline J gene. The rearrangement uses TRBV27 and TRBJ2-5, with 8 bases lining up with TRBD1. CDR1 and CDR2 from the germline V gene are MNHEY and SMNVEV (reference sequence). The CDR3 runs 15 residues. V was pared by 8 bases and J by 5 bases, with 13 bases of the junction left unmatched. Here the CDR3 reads CASSTWGQVEETQYF. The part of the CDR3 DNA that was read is TGTGCCAGCTCTACATGGGGACAGGTAGAGGAGACC.

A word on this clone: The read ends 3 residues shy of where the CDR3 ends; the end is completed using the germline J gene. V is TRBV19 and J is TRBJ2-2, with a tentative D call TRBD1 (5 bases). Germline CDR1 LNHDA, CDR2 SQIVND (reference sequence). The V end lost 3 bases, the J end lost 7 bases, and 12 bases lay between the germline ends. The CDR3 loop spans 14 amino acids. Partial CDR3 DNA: TGTGCCAGTAGTATTCAGGGTGGGCTCGGGGAG. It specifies CASSIQGGLGE. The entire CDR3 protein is CASSIQGGLGELFF.

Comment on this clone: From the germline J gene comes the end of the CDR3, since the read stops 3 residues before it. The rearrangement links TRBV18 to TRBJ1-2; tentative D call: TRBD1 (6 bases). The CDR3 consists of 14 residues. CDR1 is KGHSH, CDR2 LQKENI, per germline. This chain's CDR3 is CASSLDRLSYDYTF. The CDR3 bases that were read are TGTGCCAGCTCCCTCGACAGGCTATCCTACGAC.

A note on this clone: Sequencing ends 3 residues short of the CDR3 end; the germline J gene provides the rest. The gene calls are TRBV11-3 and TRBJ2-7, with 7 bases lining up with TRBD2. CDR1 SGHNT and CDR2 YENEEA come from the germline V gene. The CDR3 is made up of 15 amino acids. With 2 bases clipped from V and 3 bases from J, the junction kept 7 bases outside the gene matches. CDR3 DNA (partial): TGTGCCAGCAGCTTAATGCAGGGAGGGGACTACGAG. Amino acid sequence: CASSLMQGGDYE. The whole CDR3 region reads CASSLMQGGDYEQYF.

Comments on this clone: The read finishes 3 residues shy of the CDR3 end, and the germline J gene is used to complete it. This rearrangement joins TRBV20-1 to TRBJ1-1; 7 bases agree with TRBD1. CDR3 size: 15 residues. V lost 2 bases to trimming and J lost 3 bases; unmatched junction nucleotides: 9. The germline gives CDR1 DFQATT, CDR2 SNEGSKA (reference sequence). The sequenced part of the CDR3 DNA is TGCAGTGCTAGACGCCCGACAGGGCAGGACACTGAA. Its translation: CSARRPTGQDTE. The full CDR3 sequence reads CSARRPTGQDTEAFF.

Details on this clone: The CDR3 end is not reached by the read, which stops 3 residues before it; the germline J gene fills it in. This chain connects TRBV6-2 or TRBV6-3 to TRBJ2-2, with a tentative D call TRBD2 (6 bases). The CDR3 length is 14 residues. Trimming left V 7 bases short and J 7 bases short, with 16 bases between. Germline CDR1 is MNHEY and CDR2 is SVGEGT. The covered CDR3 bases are TGTGCCAGCAAACCGGGACTTCTCATCGGGGAG. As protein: CASKPGLLIGE. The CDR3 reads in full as CASKPGLLIGELFF.

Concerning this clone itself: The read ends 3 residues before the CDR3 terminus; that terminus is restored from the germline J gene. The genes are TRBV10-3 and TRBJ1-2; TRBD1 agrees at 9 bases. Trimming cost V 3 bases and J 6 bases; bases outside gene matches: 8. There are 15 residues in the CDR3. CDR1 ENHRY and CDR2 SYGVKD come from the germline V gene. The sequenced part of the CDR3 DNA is TGTGCCATCAGTGAAACGTACACAGGGGGCAATGGC. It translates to CAISETYTGGNG. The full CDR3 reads CAISETYTGGNGYTF.

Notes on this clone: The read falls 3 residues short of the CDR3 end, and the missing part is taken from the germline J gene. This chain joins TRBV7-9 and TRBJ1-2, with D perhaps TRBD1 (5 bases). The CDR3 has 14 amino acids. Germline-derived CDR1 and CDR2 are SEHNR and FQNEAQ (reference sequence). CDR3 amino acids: CASSLVGGLNDYTF. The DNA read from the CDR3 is TGTGCCAGCAGCTTAGTGGGGGGACTCAATGAC.

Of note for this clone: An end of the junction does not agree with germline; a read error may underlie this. CDR3 sequence: CSVETSGQGTQYF. CDR3 bases read: TGCAGCGTTGAGACTAGCGGACAAGGGACC. The V gene is TRBV29-1, the J gene TRBJ2-5; 9 bases align to TRBD2. The observed sequence ends 3 residues before the CDR3 terminus, with the missing tail filled in from the germline J gene. The CDR3 has 13 amino acids. From germline, CDR1 is SQVTM and CDR2 ANQGSEA.

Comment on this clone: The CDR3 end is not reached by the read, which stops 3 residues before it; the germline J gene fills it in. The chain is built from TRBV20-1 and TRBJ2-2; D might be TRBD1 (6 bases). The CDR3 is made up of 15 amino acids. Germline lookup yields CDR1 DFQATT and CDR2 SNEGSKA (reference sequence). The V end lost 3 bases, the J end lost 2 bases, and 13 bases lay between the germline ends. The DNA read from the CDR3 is TGCAGTGCTAGCGCTCCAGGGGACAACACCGGGGAG. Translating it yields CSASAPGDNTGE. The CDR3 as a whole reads CSASAPGDNTGELFF.

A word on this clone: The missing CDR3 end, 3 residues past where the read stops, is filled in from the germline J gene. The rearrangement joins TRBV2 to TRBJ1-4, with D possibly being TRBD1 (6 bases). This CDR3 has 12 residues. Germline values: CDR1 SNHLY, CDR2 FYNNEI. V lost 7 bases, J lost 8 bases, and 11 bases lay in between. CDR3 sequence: CASTPTGEKLFF. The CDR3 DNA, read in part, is TGTGCCAGCACCCCGACAGGAGAAAAA.

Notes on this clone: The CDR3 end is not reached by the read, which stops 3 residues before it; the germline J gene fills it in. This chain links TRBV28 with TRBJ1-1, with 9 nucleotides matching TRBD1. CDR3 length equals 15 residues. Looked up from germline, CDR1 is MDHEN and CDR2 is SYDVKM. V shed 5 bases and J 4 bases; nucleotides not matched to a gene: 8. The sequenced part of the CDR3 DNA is TGTGCCAGCAGTCCACAGGGGGCGCTGGTCACTGAA. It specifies CASSPQGALVTE. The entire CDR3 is CASSPQGALVTEAFF.

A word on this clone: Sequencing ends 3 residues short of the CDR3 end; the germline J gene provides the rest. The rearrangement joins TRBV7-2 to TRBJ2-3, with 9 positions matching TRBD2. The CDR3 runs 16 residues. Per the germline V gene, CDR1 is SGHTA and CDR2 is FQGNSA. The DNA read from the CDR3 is TGTGCCAGCAGCTTAGCGAGCGGGGGGTACCAAGAGACG. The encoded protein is CASSLASGGYQET. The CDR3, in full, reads CASSLASGGYQETQYF.

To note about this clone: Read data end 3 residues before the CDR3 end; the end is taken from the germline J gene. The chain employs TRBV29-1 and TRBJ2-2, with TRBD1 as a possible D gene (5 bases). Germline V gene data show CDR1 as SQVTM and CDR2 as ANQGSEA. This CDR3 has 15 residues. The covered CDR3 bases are TGCAGCGTTGGAGATTCGACCACTGGGGCCAACGTG. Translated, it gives CSVGDSTTGANV. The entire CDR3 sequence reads CSVGDSTTGANVLFF.

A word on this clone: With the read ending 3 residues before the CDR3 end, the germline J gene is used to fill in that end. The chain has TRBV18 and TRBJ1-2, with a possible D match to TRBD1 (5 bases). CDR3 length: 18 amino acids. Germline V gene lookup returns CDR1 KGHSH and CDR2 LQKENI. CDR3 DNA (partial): TGTGCCAGCTCACTAACCGGGACTAGCGGGAGTGTAACAGATACC. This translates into CASSLTGTSGSVTDT. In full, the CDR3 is CASSLTGTSGSVTDTYTF. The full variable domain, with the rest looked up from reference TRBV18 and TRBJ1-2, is NAGVMQNPRHLVRRRGQEARLRCSPMKGHSHVYWYRQLPEEGLKFMVYLQKENIIDESGMPKERFSAEFPKEGPSILRIQQVVRGDSAAYFCASSLTGTSGSVTDTYTFGSGTRLTVV.

CDR3 sequence reads: CASSLDSANYGYTF. The sequenced CDR3 bases are TGTGCCAGCAGCTTAGACTCGGCTAACTATGGC. The rearrangement links TRBV7-2 to TRBJ1-2; no clear D gene. The sequenced fragment ends 3 residues before the CDR3 boundary, so the rest is inferred from the germline J gene. The germline gives CDR1 SGHTA, CDR2 FQGNSA. V lost 1 base, J lost 0 bases, and 6 bases lay in between. The CDR3 contains 14 residues.

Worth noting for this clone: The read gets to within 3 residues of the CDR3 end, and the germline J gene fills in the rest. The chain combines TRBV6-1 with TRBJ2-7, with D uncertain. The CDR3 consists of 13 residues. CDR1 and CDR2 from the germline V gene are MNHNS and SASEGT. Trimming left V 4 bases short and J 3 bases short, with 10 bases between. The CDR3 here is CASSGGTNYEQYF. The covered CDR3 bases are TGTGCCAGCAGTGGAGGCACGAACTACGAG.

The sequenced part of the CDR3 DNA is TGCAGTGCTAGCTCCTTTTCGAACACTGAA. This gives the protein CSASSFSNTE. The CDR3 reads in full as CSASSFSNTEAFF. The chain is built from TRBV20-1 and TRBJ1-1, with unresolved D. Read sequence stops 3 residues before the CDR3 end, and the germline J gene provides the missing end. CDR3 size: 13 residues. Trimming removed 3 bases at V and 1 base at J, with 9 bases between. CDR1 is DFQATT, CDR2 SNEGSKA, per germline (reference sequence).

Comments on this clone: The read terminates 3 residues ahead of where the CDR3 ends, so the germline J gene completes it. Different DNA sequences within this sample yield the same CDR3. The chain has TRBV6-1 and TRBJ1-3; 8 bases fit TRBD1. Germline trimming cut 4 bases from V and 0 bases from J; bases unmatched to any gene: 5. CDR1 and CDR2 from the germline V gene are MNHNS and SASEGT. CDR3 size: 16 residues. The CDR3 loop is CASSVDRAGSGNTIYF. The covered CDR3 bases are TGTGCCAGCAGTGTGGACAGGGCAGGCTCTGGAAACACC.

Partial CDR3 DNA: TGCGCCAGCAGCTTAGGCATAAAGCCGGGAGATACG. Encoded protein: CASSLGIKPGDT. The complete CDR3 reads CASSLGIKPGDTQYF. The V call is TRBV5-1, the J call TRBJ2-3; D remains unclear. The CDR3 is cut off 3 residues early in the read; its end comes from the germline J gene. This CDR3 contains 15 residues. Germline assignment: CDR1 SGHRS and CDR2 YFSETQ. Trimming took off 2 bases at V and 5 bases at J, with 15 bases between the two ends.

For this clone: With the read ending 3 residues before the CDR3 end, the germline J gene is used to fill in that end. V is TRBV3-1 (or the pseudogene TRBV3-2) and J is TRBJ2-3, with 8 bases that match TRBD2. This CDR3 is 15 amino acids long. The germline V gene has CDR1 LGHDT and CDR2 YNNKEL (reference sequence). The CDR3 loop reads CASRMKRGYQETQYF. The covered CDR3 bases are TGTGCCAGCAGGATGAAGCGGGGGTACCAAGAGACG.

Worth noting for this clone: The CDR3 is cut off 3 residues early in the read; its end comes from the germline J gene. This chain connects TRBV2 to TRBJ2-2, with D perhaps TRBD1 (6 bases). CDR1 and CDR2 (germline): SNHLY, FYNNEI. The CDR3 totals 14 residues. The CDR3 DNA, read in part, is TGTGCCAGCAGTGTGTTAACAGGGAGAGAAAAG. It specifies CASSVLTGREK. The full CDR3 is CASSVLTGREKLFF.

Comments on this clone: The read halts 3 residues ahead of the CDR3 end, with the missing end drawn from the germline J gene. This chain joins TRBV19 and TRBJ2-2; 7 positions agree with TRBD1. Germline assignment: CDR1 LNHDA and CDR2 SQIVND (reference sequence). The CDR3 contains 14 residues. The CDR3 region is CASSILGGESPLFF. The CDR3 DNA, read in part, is TGTGCCAGTAGTATCCTAGGGGGCGAGTCACCG.

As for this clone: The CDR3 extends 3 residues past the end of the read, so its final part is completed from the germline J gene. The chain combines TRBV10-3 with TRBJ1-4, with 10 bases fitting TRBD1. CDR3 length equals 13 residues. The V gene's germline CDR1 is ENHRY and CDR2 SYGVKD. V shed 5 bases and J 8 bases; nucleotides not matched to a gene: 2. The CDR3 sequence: CAISLGQGEKLFF. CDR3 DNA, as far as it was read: TGTGCCATCAGTTTGGGACAGGGGGAAAAA.

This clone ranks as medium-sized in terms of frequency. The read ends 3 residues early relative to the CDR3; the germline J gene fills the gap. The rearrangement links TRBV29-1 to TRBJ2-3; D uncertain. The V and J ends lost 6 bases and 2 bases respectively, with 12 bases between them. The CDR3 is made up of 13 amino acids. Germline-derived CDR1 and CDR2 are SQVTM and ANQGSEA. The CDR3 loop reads CSVIYTNTDTQYF. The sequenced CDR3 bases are TGCAGCGTCATATACACTAACACAGATACG.

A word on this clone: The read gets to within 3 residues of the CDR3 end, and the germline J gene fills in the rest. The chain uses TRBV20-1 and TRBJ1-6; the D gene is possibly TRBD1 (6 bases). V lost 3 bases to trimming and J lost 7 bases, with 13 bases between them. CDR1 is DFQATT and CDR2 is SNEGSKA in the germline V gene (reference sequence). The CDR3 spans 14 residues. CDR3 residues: CSASPGQTNSPLHF. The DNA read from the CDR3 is TGCAGTGCTAGTCCGGGACAAACAAATTCACCC.

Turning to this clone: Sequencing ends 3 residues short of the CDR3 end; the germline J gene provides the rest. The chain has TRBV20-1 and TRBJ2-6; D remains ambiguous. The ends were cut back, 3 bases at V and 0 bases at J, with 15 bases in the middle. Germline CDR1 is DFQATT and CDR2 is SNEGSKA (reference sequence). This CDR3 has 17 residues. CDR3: CSASAWQASSGANVLTF. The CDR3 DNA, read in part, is TGCAGTGCTAGTGCGTGGCAGGCGAGCTCTGGGGCCAACGTC.